This TCR beta chain emerged from a study of esophageal squamous cell carcinoma under preoperative chemotherapy. In the study overall: Both tumor-infiltrating lymphocytes and peripheral blood T cells had their TCR repertoires profiled. Notes on the study in general: Peripheral T cells showed a significant TCR diversity increase after chemotherapy, unlike tumor-infiltrating lymphocytes.

Time point of the sample: before preoperative PTX-NDP chemotherapy. MiXCR, applied by TCRdb to the PCR reads, yields one record per CDR3 protein. The repertoire holds about 30,000 distinct CDR3 sequences, with roughly 50% as singletons. This CDR3 is built from 12 residues. Germline V CDR1 and CDR2: SGHTA, FQGNSA. Turning to this clonotype: Its antigen is unidentified. One junction end does not reproduce the germline sequence, and a read error may be involved.

V and J are TRBV7-2 and TRBJ2-1; either TRBD1 or TRBD2 may supply D (5 bases each). The sequence derives from a human donor with esophageal squamous cell carcinoma. The donor label of this sample is uncertain. Specimen collection occurred from a patient given preoperative chemotherapy. CDR3 protein: CAGSPGTGEQFF. The CDR3 DNA sequence: TGTGCCGGCAGCCCCGGGACCGGGGAGCAGTTCTTT.